This TCR beta chain is drawn from a study of Graves' ophthalmopathy and Graves' hyperthyroidism. Study at large: Peripheral blood collection took place at initial diagnosis, before any treatment. Study-wide findings and caveats: Most clonotypes expanded in thyroid above 0.001 frequency were present in blood too.

Among the exclusions were patients with other autoimmune diseases, uncontrolled infections, pregnancy or lactation. Diagnosis relied on clinical symptoms, serum thyroxine, TRAb, thyroid ultrasound and orbital computed tomography. Amplification from RNA transcripts yielded the TCR beta CDR3 regions. Amplification began with first-round RT-PCR using HTBI primers, then second-round multiplex PCR was performed. TCRdb analysed the multiplex PCR reads with MiXCR anew, one entry per CDR3 protein. The sample records fewer than 400,000 distinct CDR3 sequences, about 18% being singletons. The CDR3 sequence is 14 residues long. Deletions cut 7 bases from V and 0 bases from J, with 10 bases between. The germline V gene encodes CDR1 SGHRS and CDR2 YFSETQ. This clonotype was observed at least ten times. Its matching antigen is unknown.

The origin of this receptor is a woman younger than 35 with Graves' ophthalmopathy. Input material: peripheral blood. The J gene is TRBJ2-2, the V gene TRBV5-1; D perhaps matches TRBD2 (6 bases). This CDR3 is CASCREANTGELFF. CDR3 DNA: TGCGCCAGCTGTAGGGAGGCGAACACCGGGGAGCTGTTTTTT.